This T cell receptor (beta chain) was documented in a study of OX40 agonist ivuxolimab in advanced cancers. Overall study results and limits: Clonal expansion in partial responders at 0.1-3.0 mg/kg ranked among the lowest.

Germline V CDR1 and CDR2: SGHVS, FQNEAQ. The CDR3 length is 15 residues. V was pared by 5 bases and J by 7 bases, with 11 bases of the junction left unmatched. The protocol was immunoSEQ multiplex PCR, while the TCRdb copy is restricted to in-frame clones and leaves out a portion. Of tens of thousands of clones in the sample, about four fifths were seen once. Turning to this clone: The antigen remains unidentified.

This rearrangement joins TRBV7-8 to TRBJ1-5; 7 positions agree with TRBD1. The sample here was CD4+ or CD8+ T cells sorted from blood, taken in a trial of the OX40 agonist ivuxolimab. The sequence came from an adult with an advanced solid tumor such as melanoma, head and neck, liver or kidney cancer. Here the CDR3 DNA reads TGTGCCAGCAGCCGGTCTCGACAGGGTCTGCAGCCCCAGCATTTT. It translates to CASSRSRQGLQPQHF.